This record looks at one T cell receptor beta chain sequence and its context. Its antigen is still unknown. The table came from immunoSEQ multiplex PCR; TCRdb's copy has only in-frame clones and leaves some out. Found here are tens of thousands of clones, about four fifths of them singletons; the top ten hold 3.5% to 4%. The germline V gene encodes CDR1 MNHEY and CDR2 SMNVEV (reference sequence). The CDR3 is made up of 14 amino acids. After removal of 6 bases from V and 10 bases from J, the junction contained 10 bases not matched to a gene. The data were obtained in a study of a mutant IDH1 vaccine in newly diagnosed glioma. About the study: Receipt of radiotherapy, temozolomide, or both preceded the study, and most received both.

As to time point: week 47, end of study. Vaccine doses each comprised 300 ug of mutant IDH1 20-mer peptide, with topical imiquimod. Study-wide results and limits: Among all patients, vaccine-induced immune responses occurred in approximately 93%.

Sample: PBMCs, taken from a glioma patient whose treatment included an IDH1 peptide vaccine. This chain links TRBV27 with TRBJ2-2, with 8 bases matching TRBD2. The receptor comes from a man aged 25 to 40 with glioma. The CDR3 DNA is TGTGCCAGCAGCAACCCCGGGGGGGCAGAGGAGCTGTTTTTT. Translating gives CASSNPGGAEELFF.